This TCR beta chain was sequenced during a study of neoadjuvant anti-PD-1 for oral cavity cancer. For the study at large: Around day 43, patients without progression received a fourth nivolumab dose before surgery. Regarding the study as a whole: Greater tumor shrinkage accompanied bigger post-treatment sizes of preexisting clones.

Cohort: HPV-negative, locally advanced oral cavity squamous cell carcinoma patients. CDR1 MNHNS and CDR2 SASEGT come from the germline V gene. The CDR3 is 14 amino acids. J gave up 9 bases and V 7 bases, and 15 bases lay outside the gene matches. Comments on this clone: What it binds is unknown.

Tumor libraries mostly used around 5.2 ug genomic DNA, two replicates each. Sequencing was performed with immunoSEQ multiplex PCR; in TCRdb, only in-frame clones are kept and a portion is missing. Of 5,500 to 8,000 clones listed, around 40% are singletons. The sample was tumor tissue, taken before nivolumab (anti-PD-1) treatment. The V and J genes are TRBV6-1 and TRBJ2-7; 7 positions agree with TRBD1. The TCR comes from a person aged 35-79 years with oral cavity squamous cell carcinoma. The CDR3 DNA reads as TGTGCCAGCACCACCCTAGCAGGGGGACGGTGGCAGTACTTC. Amino acid sequence: CASTTLAGGRWQYF.